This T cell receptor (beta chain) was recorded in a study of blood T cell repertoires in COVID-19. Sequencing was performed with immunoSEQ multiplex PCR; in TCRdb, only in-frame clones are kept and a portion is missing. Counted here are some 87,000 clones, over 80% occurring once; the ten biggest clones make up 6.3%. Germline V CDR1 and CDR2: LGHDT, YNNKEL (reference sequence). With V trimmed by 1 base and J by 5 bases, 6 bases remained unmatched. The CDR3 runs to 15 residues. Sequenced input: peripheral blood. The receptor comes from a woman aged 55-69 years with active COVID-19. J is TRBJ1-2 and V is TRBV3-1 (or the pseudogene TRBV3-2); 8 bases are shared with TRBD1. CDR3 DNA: TGTGCCAGCAGCCAAGCAGGGGGCCAGACTTATGGCTACACCTTC. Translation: CASSQAGGQTYGYTF.